This TCR beta chain was sequenced during a study of cytomegalovirus exposure and HLA in healthy donors. Details on this clone: What it recognizes is unknown.

The PCR made use of 60 Vbeta and 13 Jbeta primers. Sequenced by immunoSEQ multiplex PCR; TCRdb stores in-frame clones only, minus some. Of tens of thousands of clones listed, around 74% are singletons. CDR3 length: 13 amino acids. Germline values: CDR1 MNHEY, CDR2 SMNVEV (reference sequence). The V end lost 6 bases, the J end lost 2 bases, and 10 bases lay between the germline ends. Study-wide points: CMV serostatus stood as the only immune exposure information on hand. Later, an analysis showed that TCR beta chains associated with HLA were more clonally expanded than others that were equally common.

J is TRBJ1-1 and V is TRBV27; D remains unclear. This receptor was taken from a woman in her 50s in good health and CMV-seropositive. The sequenced material came from PBMCs. Written as DNA, the CDR3 is TGTGCCAGCAGGCCTACAGAAAACACTGAAGCTTTCTTT. Translated, it gives CASRPTENTEAFF.